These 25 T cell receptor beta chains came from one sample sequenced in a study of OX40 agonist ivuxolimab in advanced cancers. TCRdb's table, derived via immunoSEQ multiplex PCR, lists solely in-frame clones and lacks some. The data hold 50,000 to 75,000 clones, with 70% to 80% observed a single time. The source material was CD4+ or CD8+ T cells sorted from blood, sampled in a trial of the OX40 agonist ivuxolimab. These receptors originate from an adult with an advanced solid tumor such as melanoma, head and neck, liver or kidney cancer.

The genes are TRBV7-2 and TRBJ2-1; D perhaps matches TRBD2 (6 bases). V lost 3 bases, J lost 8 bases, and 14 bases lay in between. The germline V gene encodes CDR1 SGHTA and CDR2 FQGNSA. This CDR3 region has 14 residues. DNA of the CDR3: TGTGCCAGCAGCTTGGGCGGGGCGTTGGATGAGCAGTTCTTC. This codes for CASSLGGALDEQFF.

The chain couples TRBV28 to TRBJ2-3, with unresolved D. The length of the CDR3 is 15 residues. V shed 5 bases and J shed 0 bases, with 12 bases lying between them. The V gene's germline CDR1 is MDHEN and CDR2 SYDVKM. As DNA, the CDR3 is TGTGCCAGCAGTCCCTGTAAGTATAGCACAGATACGCAGTATTTT. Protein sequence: CASSPCKYSTDTQYF. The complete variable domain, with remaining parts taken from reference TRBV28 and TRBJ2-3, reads DVKVTQSSRYLVKRTGEKVFLECVQDMDHENMFWYRQDPGLGLRLIYFSYDVKMKEKGDIPEGYSVSREKKERFSLILESASTNQTSMYLCASSPCKYSTDTQYFGPGTRLTVL.

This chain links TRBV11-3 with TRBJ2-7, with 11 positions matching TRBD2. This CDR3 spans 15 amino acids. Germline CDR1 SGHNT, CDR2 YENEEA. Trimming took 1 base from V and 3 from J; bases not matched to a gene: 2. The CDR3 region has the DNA TGTGCCAGCAGCTTAGTCGGGACTAGCGGCTACGAGCAGTACTTC. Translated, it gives CASSLVGTSGYEQYF.

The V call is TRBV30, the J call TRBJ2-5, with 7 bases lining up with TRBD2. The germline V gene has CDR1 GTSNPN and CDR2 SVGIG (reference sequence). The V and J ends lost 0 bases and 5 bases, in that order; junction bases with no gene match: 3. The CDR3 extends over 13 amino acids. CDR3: CAWSVTSMETQYF. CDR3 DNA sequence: TGTGCCTGGAGTGTGACTAGCATGGAGACCCAGTACTTC.

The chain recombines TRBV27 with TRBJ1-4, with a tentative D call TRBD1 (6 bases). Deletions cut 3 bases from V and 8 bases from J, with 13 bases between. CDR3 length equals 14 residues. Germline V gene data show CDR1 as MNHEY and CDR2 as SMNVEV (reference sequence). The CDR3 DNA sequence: TGTGCCAGCAGTTTTTCGGGGGCTACGGAAAAACTGTTTTTT. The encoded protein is CASSFSGATEKLFF.

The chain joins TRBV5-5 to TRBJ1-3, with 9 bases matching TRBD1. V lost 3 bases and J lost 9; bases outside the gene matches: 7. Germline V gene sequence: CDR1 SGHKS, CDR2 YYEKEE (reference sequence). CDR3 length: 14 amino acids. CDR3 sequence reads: CASSSSGTGFTIYF. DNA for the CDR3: TGTGCCAGCAGCTCCTCCGGGACAGGGTTCACCATATATTTT.

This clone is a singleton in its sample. CDR3 region: CASSEQYGYTF. The CDR3 DNA reads TGTGCCAGCAGTGAACAATATGGCTACACCTTC. The rearrangement links TRBV6-1 to TRBJ1-2, with unresolved D. The CDR3 is 11 amino acids. Between the trimmed V and J ends, which lost 2 bases and 5 bases, there was a span of 3 bases. CDR1 and CDR2 (germline): MNHNS, SASEGT.

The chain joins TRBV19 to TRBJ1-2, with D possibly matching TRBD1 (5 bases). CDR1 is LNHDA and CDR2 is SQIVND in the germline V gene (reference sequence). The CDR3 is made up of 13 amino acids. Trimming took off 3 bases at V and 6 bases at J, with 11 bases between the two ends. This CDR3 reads CASSMGRVNGYTF. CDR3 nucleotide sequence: TGTGCCAGTAGTATGGGCAGGGTCAATGGCTACACCTTC.

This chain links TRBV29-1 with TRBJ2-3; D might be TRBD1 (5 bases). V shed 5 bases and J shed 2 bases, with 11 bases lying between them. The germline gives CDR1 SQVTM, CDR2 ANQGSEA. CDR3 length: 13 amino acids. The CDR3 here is CSVMGRFTDTQYF. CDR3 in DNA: TGCAGCGTTATGGGGCGTTTCACAGATACGCAGTATTTT.

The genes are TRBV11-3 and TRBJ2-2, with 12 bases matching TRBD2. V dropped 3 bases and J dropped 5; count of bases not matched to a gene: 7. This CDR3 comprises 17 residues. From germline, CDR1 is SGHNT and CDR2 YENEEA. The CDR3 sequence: CASSLVTSGRRTGELFF. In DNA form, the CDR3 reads TGTGCCAGCAGCTTGGTGACTAGCGGGAGACGGACCGGGGAGCTGTTTTTT.

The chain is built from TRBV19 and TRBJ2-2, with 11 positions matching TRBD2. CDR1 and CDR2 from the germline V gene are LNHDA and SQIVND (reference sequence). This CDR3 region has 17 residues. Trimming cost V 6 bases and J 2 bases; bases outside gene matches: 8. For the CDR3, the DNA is TGTGCCAGTAGCCGTCTAGCGGGGGGCTTAAACACCGGGGAGCTGTTTTTT. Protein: CASSRLAGGLNTGELFF.

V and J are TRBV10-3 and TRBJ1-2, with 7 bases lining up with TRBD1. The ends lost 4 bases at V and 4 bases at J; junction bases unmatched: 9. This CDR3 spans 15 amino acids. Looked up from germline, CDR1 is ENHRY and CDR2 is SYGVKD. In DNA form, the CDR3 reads TGTGCCATCAGTGCAAAAGTCCAGGGGGGCTATGGCTACACCTTC. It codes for CAISAKVQGGYGYTF.

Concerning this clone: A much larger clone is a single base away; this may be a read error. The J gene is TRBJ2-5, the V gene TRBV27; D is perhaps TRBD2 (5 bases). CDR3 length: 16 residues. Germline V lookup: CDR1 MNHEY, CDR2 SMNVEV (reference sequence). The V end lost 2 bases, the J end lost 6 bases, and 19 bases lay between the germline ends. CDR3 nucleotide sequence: TGTGCCAGCAGTTTACCCGACCGGGGAAGATATAAGACCCAGTACTTC. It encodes CASSLPDRGRYKTQYF.

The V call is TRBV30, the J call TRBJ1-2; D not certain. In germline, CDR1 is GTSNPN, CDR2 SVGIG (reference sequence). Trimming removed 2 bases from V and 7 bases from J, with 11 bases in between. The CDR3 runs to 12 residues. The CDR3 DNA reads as TGTGCCTGGAGTCCACGAATGGGTGGCTACACCTTC. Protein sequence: CAWSPRMGGYTF.

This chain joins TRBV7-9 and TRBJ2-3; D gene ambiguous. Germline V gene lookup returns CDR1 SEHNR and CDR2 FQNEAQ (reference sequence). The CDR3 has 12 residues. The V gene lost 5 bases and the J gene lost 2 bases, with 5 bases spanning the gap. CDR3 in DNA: TGTGCCAGCAGCCGGACCACAGATACGCAGTATTTT. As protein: CASSRTTDTQYF.

CDR3 bases: TGTGCCAGCAGACGCCGGGACAGGGAGGGAGGCTACACCTTC. Its translation: CASRRRDREGGYTF. The chain has TRBV6-5 and TRBJ1-2; TRBD1 matches 9 bases. Germline values: CDR1 MNHEY, CDR2 SVGAGI. The CDR3 runs to 14 residues. Unmatched junction bases numbered 10, after V lost 6 bases and J lost 8 bases.

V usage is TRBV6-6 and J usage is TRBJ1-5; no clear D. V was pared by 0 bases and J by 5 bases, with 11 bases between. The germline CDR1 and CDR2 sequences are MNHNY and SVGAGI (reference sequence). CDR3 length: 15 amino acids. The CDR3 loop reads CASSYSINSYQPQHF. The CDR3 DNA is TGTGCCAGCAGTTACTCGATAAACAGCTATCAGCCCCAGCATTTT.

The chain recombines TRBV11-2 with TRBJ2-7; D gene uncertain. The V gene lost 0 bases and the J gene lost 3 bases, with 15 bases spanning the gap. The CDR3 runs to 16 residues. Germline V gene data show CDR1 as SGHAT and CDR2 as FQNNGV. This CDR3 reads CASSLDRRTGDYEQYF. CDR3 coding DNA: TGTGCCAGCAGCTTAGATCGGCGGACGGGTGACTACGAGCAGTACTTC.

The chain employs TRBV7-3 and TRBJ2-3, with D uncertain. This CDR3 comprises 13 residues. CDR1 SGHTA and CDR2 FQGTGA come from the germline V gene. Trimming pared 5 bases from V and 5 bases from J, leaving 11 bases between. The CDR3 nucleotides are TGTGCCAGCAGCCAGACGGGCAAAGATACGCAGTATTTT. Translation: CASSQTGKDTQYF.

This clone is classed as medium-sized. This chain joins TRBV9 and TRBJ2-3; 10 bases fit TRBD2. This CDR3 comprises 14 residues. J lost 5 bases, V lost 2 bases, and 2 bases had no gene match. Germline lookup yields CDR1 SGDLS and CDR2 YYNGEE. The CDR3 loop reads CASSVRTSGDTQYF. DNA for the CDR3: TGTGCCAGCAGCGTCAGGACTAGCGGAGATACGCAGTATTTT. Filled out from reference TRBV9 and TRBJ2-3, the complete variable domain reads DSGVTQTPKHLITATGQRVTLRCSPRSGDLSVYWYQQSLDQGLQFLIQYYNGEERAKGNILERFSAQQFPDLHSELNLSSLELGDSALYFCASSVRTSGDTQYFGPGTRLTVL.

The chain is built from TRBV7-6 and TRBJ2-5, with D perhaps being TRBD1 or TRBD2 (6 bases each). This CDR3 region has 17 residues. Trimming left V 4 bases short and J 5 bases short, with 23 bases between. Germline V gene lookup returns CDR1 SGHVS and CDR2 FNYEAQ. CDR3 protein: CASSSRGTSLGGETQYF. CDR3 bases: TGTGCCAGCAGCTCTAGAGGGACCTCCCTAGGGGGGGAGACCCAGTACTTC.

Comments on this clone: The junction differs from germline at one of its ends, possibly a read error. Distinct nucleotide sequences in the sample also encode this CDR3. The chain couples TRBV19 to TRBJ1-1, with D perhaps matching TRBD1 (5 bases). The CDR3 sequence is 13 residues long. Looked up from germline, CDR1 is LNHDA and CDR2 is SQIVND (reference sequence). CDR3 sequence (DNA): TGCGCCAGTATGGCAGGGTATACGAATGAAGCTTTCTTT. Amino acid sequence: CASMAGYTNEAFF.

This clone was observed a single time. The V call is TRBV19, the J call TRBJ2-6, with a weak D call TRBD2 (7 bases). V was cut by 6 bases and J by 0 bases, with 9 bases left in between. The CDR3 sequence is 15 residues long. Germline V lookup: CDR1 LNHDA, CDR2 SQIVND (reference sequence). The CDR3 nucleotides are TGTGCCAGTAGAGGGGGGGACTCTGGGGCCAACGTCCTGACTTTC. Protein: CASRGGDSGANVLTF. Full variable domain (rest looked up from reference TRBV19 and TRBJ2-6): DGGITQSPKYLFRKEGQNVTLSCEQNLNHDAMYWYRQDPGQGLRLIYYSQIVNDFQKGDIAEGYSVSREKKESFPLTVTSAQKNPTAFYLCASRGGDSGANVLTFGAGSRLTVL.

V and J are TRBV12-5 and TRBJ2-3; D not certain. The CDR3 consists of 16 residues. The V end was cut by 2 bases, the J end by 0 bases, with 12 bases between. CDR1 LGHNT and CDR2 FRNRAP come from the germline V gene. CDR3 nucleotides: TGTGCTAGTGGTTTGTATGTAGGGTCTAGCACAGATACGCAGTATTTT. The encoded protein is CASGLYVGSSTDTQYF.

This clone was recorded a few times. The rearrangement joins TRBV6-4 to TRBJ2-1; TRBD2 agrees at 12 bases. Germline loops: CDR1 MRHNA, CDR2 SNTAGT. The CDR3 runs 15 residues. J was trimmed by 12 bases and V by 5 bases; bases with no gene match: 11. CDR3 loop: CASSRLAGADSGQFF. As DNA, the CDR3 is TGTGCCAGCAGTCGACTAGCGGGGGCCGACTCGGGGCAGTTCTTC.